This T cell receptor beta chain emerged from a study of cytomegalovirus exposure and HLA in healthy donors. Study overall: Of all 400 or so donors who were genotyped, roughly 83% belonged to the Caucasian-associated ancestry cluster.

Trimming shortened V by 2 bases and J by 3 bases, and 8 bases separated the two germline ends. CDR1 KGHSH and CDR2 LQKENI come from the germline V gene. This CDR3 has 13 residues. This PCR relied on a set of 60 Vbeta primers and 13 Jbeta primers. Authors' analysis steps: Some 10 million shared chains were among the roughly 80 million unique TCR beta chains that a later analysis counted. This table comes from immunoSEQ multiplex PCR, and its TCRdb copy is limited to in-frame clones, with some not included. Clone size and the V and J calls come from that table; the DNA yielded D and trimming. This sample carries around 150,000 clones, roughly 80% of them seen once, and the ten largest clones take about 7%. This clone has a handful of counts.

The V and J genes are TRBV18 and TRBJ2-7; D gene uncertain. This receptor was obtained from a woman in her twenties or thirties in good health and CMV-seropositive. Source material: PBMCs. CDR3 amino acids: CASSPTGIYEQYF. The DNA for the CDR3 is TGTGCCAGCTCACCAACGGGTATCTACGAGCAGTACTTC.